This TCR beta chain appears in the sequencing data of a study of blood T cell repertoires in COVID-19. Study as a whole: T cells, B-cell-depleted T cells, or PBMCs provided the cDNA or gDNA that served as material.

Losses at the gene ends were 6 bases for V and 7 bases for J; bases not matched to a gene: 4. Looked up from germline, CDR1 is MNHEY and CDR2 is SVGAGI. This CDR3 is 12 amino acids long. Authors' data handling: Estimates of nucleated cell counts were drawn from the amplification of reference gene primers. TCRdb keeps only in-frame clones here, not all; method: immunoSEQ multiplex PCR. D and trimming come from the DNA, and the V and J calls and clone size come from that table. Of more than 200,000 clones in the sample, roughly four fifths were seen once. This chain joins TRBV6-5 and TRBJ1-1; the match to TRBD1 covers 8 bases. Sequencing was performed on peripheral blood. The source of this sequence is a woman in her forties with active or convalescent COVID-19. As DNA, the CDR3 is TGTGCCAGCAGGGAGGACAGGGTTGAAGCTTTCTTT. Translating gives CASREDRVEAFF.